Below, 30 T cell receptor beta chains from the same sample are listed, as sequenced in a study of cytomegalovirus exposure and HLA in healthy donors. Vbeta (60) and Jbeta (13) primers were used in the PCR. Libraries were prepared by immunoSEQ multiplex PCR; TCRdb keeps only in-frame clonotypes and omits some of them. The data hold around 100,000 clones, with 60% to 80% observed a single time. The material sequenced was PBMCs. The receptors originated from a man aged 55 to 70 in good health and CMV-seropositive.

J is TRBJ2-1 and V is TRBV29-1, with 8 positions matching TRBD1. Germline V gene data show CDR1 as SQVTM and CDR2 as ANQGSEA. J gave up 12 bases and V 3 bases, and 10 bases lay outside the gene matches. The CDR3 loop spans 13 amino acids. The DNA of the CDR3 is TGCAGCGTTGATCGACAGGGGATGGCGTGGCAGTTCTTC. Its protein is CSVDRQGMAWQFF.

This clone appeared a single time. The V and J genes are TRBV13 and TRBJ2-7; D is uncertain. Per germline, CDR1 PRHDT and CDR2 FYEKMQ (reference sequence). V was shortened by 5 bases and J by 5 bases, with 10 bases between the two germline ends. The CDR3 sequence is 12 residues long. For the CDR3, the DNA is TGTGCCAGCAGCCCCAGTTTGCACGAGCAGTACTTC. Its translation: CASSPSLHEQYF.

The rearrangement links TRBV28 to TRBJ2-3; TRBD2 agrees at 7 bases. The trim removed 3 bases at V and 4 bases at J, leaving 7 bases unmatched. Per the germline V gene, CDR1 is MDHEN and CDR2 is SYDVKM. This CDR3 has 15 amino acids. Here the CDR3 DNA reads TGTGCCAGCAGTTTTGGGGGGGGTGGCGCAGATACGCAGTATTTT. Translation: CASSFGGGGADTQYF. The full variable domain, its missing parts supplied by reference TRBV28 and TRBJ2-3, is DVKVTQSSRYLVKRTGEKVFLECVQDMDHENMFWYRQDPGLGLRLIYFSYDVKMKEKGDIPEGYSVSREKKERFSLILESASTNQTSMYLCASSFGGGGADTQYFGPGTRLTVL.

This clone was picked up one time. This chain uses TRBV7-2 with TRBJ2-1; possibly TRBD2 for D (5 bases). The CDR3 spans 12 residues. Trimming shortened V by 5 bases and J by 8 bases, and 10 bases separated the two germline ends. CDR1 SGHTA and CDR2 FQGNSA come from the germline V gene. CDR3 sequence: CASSPLGHEQFF. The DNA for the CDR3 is TGTGCCAGCAGCCCACTAGGGCATGAGCAGTTCTTC.

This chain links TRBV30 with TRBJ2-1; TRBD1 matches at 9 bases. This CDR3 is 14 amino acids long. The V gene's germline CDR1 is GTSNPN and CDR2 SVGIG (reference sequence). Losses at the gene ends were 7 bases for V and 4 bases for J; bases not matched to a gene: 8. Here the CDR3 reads CASDAGTGYNEQFF. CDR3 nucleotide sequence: TGTGCCTCCGACGCCGGGACAGGGTACAATGAGCAGTTCTTC.

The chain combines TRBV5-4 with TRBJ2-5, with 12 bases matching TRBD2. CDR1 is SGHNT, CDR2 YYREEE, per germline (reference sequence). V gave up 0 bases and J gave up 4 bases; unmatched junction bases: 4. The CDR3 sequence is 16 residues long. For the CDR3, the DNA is TGTGCCAGCAGCTTGGGGCTAGCGGGGGGGCGAGAGACCCAGTACTTC. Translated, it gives CASSLGLAGGRETQYF.

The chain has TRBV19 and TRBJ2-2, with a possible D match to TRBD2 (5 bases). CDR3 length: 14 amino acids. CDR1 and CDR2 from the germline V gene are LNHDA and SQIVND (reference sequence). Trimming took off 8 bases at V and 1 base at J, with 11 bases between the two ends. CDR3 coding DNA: TGTGCCAGTGTCCTGGCGGGGAACACCGGGGAGCTGTTTTTT. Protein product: CASVLAGNTGELFF.

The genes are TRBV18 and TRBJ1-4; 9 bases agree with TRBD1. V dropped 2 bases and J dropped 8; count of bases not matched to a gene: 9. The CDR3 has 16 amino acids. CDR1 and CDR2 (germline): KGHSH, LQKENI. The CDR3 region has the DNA TGTGCCAGCTCACCAGGGGCACAGGGGGCTCGGGAAAAACTGTTTTTT. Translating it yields CASSPGAQGAREKLFF. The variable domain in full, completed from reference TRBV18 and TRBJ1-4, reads NAGVMQNPRHLVRRRGQEARLRCSPMKGHSHVYWYRQLPEEGLKFMVYLQKENIIDESGMPKERFSAEFPKEGPSILRIQQVVRGDSAAYFCASSPGAQGAREKLFFGSGTQLSVL.

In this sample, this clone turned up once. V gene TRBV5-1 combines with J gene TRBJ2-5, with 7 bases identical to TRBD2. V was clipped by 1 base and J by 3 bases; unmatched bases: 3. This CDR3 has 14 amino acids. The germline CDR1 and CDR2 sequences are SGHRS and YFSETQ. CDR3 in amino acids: CASSLQTSEETQYF. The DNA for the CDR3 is TGCGCCAGCAGCTTGCAAACTAGCGAAGAGACCCAGTACTTC.

The CDR3 DNA follows: TGTGCTAGTGGCTTTTACACCGGGGAGCTGTTTTTT. This encodes CASGFYTGELFF. The V and J genes are TRBV12-5 and TRBJ2-2, with D unresolved. The V and J ends lost 6 bases and 3 bases respectively, with 5 bases between them. The length of the CDR3 is 12 residues. Germline V gene sequence: CDR1 LGHNT, CDR2 FRNRAP. The whole variable domain, filled in from reference TRBV12-5 and TRBJ2-2, reads DARVTQTPRHKVTEMGQEVTMRCQPILGHNTVFWYRQTMMQGLELLAYFRNRAPLDDSGMPKDRFSAEMPDATLATLKIQPSEPRDSAVYFCASGFYTGELFFGEGSRLTVL.

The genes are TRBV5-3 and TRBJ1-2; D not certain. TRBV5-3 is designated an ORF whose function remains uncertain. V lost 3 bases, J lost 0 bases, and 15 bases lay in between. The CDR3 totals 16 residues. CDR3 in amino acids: CARSYHSEAANYGYTF. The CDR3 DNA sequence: TGTGCCAGAAGCTATCACAGCGAAGCGGCTAACTATGGCTACACCTTC.

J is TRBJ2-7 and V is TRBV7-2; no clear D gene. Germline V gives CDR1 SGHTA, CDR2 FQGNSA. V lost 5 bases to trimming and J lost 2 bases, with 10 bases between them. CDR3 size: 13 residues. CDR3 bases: TGTGCCAGCAGCAAAGCCAAGACCTACGAGCAGTACTTC. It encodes CASSKAKTYEQYF.

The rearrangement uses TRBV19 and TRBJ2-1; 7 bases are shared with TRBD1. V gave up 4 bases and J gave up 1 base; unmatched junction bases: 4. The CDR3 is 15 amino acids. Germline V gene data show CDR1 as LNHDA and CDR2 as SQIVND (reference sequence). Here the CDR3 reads CASSSDRASYNEQFF. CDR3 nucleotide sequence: TGTGCCAGTAGTAGTGACAGGGCGTCCTACAATGAGCAGTTCTTC.

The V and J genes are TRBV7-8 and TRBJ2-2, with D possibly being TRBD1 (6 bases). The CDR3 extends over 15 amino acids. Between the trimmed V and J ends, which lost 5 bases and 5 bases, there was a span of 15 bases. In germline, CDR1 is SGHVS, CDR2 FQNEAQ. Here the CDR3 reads CASSPRGSGTGELFF. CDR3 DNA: TGTGCCAGCAGCCCGAGGGGGAGTGGGACCGGGGAGCTGTTTTTT.

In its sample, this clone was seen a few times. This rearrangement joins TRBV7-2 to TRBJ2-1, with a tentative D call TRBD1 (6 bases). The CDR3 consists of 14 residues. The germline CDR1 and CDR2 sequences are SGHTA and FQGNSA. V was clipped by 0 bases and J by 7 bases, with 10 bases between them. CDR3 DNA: TGTGCCAGCAGCTTAGCTGCAGGGGCAAATGAGCAGTTCTTC. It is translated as CASSLAAGANEQFF.

The CDR3 bases are TGTGCCAGCTCAGCAAGGACAGGGCTTAATTCACCCCTCCACTTT. It yields the protein CASSARTGLNSPLHF. The chain uses TRBV18 and TRBJ1-6; TRBD1 matches at 8 bases. V trimming: 5 bases; J trimming: 6 bases; junction bases outside the gene matches: 6. The CDR3 runs to 15 residues. From germline, CDR1 is KGHSH and CDR2 LQKENI.

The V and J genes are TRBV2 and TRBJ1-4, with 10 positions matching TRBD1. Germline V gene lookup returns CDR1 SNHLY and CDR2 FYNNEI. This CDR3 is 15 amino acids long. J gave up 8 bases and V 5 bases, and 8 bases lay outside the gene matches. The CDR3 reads CASSSLTGQGEKLFF. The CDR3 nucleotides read TGTGCCAGCAGTTCACTGACGGGACAGGGGGAAAAACTGTTTTTT. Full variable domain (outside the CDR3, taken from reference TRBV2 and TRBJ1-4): EPEVTQTPSHQVTQMGQEVILRCVPISNHLYFYWYRQILGQKVEFLVSFYNNEISEKSEIFDDQFSVERPDGSNFTLKIRSTKLEDSAMYFCASSSLTGQGEKLFFGSGTQLSVL.

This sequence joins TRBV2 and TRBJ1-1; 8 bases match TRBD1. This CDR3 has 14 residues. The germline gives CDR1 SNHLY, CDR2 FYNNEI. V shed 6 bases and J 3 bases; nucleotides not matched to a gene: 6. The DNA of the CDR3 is TGTGCCAGCAGGGAGGACAGGGTTGACACTGAAGCTTTCTTT. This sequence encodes CASREDRVDTEAFF.

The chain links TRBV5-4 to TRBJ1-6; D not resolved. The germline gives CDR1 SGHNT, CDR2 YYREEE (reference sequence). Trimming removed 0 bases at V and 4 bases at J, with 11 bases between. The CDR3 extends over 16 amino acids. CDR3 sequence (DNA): TGTGCCAGCAGCTTGGCGGGCGGAGGGTATAATTCACCCCTCCACTTT. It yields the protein CASSLAGGGYNSPLHF.

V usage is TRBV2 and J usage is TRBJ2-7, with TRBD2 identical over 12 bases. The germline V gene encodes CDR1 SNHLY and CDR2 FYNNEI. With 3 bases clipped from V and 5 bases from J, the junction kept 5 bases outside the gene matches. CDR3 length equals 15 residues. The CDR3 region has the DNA TGTGCCAGCAGTGAGGTACTAGCGGGGGGTAACGAGCAGTACTTC. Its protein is CASSEVLAGGNEQYF.

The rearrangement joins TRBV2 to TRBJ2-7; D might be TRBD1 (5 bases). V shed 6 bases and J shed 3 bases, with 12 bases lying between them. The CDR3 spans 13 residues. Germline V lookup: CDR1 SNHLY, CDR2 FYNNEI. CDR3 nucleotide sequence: TGTGCCAGCAGCGCACCAGGGAACTACGAGCAGTACTTC. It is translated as CASSAPGNYEQYF.

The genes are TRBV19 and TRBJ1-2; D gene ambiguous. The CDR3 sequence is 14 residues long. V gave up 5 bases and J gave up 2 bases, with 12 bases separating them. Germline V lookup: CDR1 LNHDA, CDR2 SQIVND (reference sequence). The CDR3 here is CASSEGSSNYGYTF. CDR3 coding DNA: TGTGCCAGTAGTGAGGGATCCTCCAACTATGGCTACACCTTC.

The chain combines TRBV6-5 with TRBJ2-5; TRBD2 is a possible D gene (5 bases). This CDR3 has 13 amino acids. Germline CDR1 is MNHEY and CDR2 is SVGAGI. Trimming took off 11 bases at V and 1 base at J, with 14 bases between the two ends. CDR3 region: CAAGKVSQETQYF. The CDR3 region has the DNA TGTGCCGCCGGGAAGGTATCCCAAGAGACCCAGTACTTC.

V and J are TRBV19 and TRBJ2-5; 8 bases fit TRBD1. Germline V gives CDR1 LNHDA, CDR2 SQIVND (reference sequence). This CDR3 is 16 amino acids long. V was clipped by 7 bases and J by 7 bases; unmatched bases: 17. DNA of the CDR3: TGTGCCAGTACCACAGACAGGGGAGGAAGGGAAGGGACCCAGTACTTC. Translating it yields CASTTDRGGREGTQYF. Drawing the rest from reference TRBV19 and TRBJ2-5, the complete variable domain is DGGITQSPKYLFRKEGQNVTLSCEQNLNHDAMYWYRQDPGQGLRLIYYSQIVNDFQKGDIAEGYSVSREKKESFPLTVTSAQKNPTAFYLCASTTDRGGREGTQYFGPGTRLLVL.

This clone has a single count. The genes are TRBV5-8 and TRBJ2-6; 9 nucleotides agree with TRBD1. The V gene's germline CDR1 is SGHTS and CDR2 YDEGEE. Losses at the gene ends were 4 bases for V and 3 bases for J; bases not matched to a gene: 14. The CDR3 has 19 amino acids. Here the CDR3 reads CASSPGTGITFSGANVLTF. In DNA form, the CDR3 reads TGTGCCAGCAGCCCCGGGACAGGGATAACTTTCAGTGGGGCCAACGTCCTGACTTTC.

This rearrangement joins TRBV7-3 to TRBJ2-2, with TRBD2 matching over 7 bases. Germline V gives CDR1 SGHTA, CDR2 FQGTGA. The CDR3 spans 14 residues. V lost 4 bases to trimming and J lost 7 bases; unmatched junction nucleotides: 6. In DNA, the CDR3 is TGTGCCAGCAGCTCCCAGACTAGCTACGGGGAGCTGTTTTTT. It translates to CASSSQTSYGELFF. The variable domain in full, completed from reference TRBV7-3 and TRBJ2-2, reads GAGVSQTPSNKVTEKGKYVELRCDPISGHTALYWYRQSLGQGPEFLIYFQGTGAADDSGLPNDRFFAVRPEGSVSTLKIQRTERGDSAVYLCASSSQTSYGELFFGEGSRLTVL.

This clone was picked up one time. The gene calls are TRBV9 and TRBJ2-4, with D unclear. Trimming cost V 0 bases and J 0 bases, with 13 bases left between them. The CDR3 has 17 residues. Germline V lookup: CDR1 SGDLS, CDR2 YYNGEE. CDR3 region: CASSVATDTLAKNIQYF. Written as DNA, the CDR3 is TGTGCCAGCAGCGTAGCTACAGACACCCTAGCCAAAAACATTCAGTACTTC.

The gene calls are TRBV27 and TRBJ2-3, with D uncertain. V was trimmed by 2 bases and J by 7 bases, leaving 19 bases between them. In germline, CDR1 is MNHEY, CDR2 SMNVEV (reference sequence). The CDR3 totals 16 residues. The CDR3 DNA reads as TGTGCCAGCAGTTTAACCATAAGAGACGGAGAGAATACGCAGTATTTT. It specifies CASSLTIRDGENTQYF.

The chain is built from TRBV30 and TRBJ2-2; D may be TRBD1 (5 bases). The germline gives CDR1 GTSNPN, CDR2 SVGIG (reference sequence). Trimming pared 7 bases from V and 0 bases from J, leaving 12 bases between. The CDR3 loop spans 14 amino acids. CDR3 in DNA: TGTGCCTTCACTCGCAGGGCGAACACCGGGGAGCTGTTTTTT. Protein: CAFTRRANTGELFF.

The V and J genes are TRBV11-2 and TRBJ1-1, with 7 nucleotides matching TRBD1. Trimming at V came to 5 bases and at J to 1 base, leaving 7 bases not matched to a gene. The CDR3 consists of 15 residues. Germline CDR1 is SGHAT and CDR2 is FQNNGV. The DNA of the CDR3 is TGTGCCAGCAGCAGAGAGGGACAGACGAACACTGAAGCTTTCTTT. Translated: CASSREGQTNTEAFF.